Below, 9 T cell receptor beta chains from the same sample are listed, as sequenced in a study of CD8 T cells in Susac syndrome. RNA was extracted with the RNeasy kit, and a quantity of about 0.45 to 1 ug was reverse transcribed using random hexamers. One entry per CDR3 protein, called by TCRdb with MiXCR from the immunoSEQ multiplex PCR reads. The sample includes roughly 200,000 distinct CDR3 sequences, over 90% seen only once; the top ten take approximately 0.082%. Material for sequencing was CD4+ T cells from PBMCs. The source is a human donor with multiple sclerosis.

This rearrangement joins TRBV20-1 to TRBJ2-3; unclear D gene. Germline CDR1 reads DFQATT; CDR2 reads SNEGSKA (reference sequence). There are 12 residues in the CDR3. Trimming stripped 5 bases from V and 6 bases from J, with 12 bases between. CDR3: CSAVTDRDTQYF. CDR3 in DNA: TGCAGTGCTGTGACCGACCGCGATACGCAGTATTTT.

This sequence joins TRBV6-5 and TRBJ1-3, with D perhaps TRBD1 (5 bases). The CDR3 length is 16 residues. Germline assignment: CDR1 MNHEY and CDR2 SVGAGI. Trimming removed 0 bases at V and 3 bases at J, with 12 bases between. This CDR3 reads CASSYSGAKNGNTIYF. The CDR3 bases are TGTGCCAGCAGTTACTCAGGGGCGAAAAATGGAAACACCATATATTTT.

V and J are TRBV24-1 and TRBJ2-7, with a tentative D call TRBD2 (5 bases). CDR1 is KGHDR, CDR2 SFDVKD, per germline. This CDR3 comprises 15 residues. V was pared by 5 bases and J by 9 bases, with 22 bases between. The CDR3 loop is CATSGEGRLTVGQYV. CDR3 DNA: TGTGCCACCAGTGGTGAGGGCCGGCTGACCGTGGGGCAGTACGTC.

Here the CDR3 reads CASSPRGSSGELFF. The CDR3 DNA is TGTGCCAGCAGCCCGCGAGGGAGTTCCGGGGAGCTGTTTTTT. V gene TRBV7-3 combines with J gene TRBJ2-2; TRBD2 is a possible D gene (5 bases). CDR3 length equals 14 residues. V shed 5 bases and J shed 6 bases, with 13 bases lying between them. CDR1 and CDR2 from the germline V gene are SGHTA and FQGTGA.

V and J are TRBV7-6 and TRBJ1-1; 10 bases are shared with TRBD1. Germline-derived CDR1 and CDR2 are SGHVS and FNYEAQ. Trimming cost V 5 bases and J 8 bases; bases outside gene matches: 11. The CDR3 runs to 15 residues. CDR3 bases: TGTGCCAGCAGCCCAGGACAGGGGGGGCTGGCGGAAGCTTTCTTT. Its protein product is CASSPGQGGLAEAFF.

The V gene is TRBV6-6, the J gene TRBJ2-7; 8 positions match TRBD1. With 0 bases clipped from V and 5 bases from J, the junction kept 6 bases outside the gene matches. Germline CDR1 and CDR2: MNHNY and SVGAGI (reference sequence). The CDR3 has 15 residues. The CDR3 nucleotides are TGTGCCAGCAGTTACTCTAGAGACAGGGGTGACGAGCAGTACGTC. It encodes CASSYSRDRGDEQYV.

V gene TRBV6-5 combines with J gene TRBJ2-5; D might be TRBD1 or TRBD2, each matching 5 bases. CDR1 is MNHEY, CDR2 SVGAGI, per germline. The CDR3 totals 17 residues. V lost 4 bases and J lost 0, with 18 bases in between. DNA for the CDR3: TGTGCCAGCAGTTCCCCCCGAGGGGCCCCGTACCAAGAGACCCAGTACTTC. It translates to CASSSPRGAPYQETQYF.

This clonotype came up once. The J gene is TRBJ2-1, the V gene TRBV10-3; 9 positions match TRBD1. The germline gives CDR1 ENHRY, CDR2 SYGVKD. The V and J ends lost 4 bases and 7 bases, in that order; junction bases with no gene match: 5. The CDR3 is 14 amino acids. The CDR3 region has the DNA TGTGCCATCAGTGGACAGGGGGTTGGAAATGAGCAGTTCTTC. Amino acids: CAISGQGVGNEQFF.

This clonotype appeared a single time. V and J are TRBV29-1 and TRBJ2-3; perhaps TRBD2 as D (6 bases). The V gene lost 6 bases and the J gene lost 1 base, with 17 bases spanning the gap. The CDR3 spans 15 residues. CDR1 is SQVTM, CDR2 ANQGSEA, per germline. In DNA form, the CDR3 reads TGCAGCGTCACCCCTAGGGGCGGGGGCACAGATACGCAGTATTTT. It specifies CSVTPRGGGTDTQYF.